Listed here are 16 T cell receptor beta chains from one sample, sequenced in a study of cytomegalovirus exposure and HLA in healthy donors (dated by TCRdb to between 2016 and 2019). Libraries were constructed by the immunoSEQ multiplex PCR assay. The multiplex PCR relied on a mix of 60 forward primers for TCR Vbeta segments and 13 reverse primers for TCR Jbeta segments. Imported from immuneACCESS, the table was reduced by TCRdb to in-frame sequences with V and J called. These copies leave out some clones; in studies compared against another copy, an unresolved V gene accounts for under half, and the cause of the remainder is not known. In this sample the table shows around 70,000 clones, approximately 78% of which occur a single time. The ten most abundant clones make up around 3% of the sample. Sequencing was performed on PBMCs. These receptors came from a girl aged 5-17 years in good health and CMV-seropositive.

The CDR3 DNA is TGTGCCAGCAGTTCCAGATTGACAGGGTGGTATGGCTACACCTTC. As protein: CASSSRLTGWYGYTF. The chain carries TRBV6-5 and TRBJ1-2; TRBD1 matches at 7 bases. There are 15 residues in the CDR3. Germline lookup yields CDR1 MNHEY and CDR2 SVGAGI. Losses at the gene ends were 4 bases for V and 5 bases for J; bases not matched to a gene: 10.

The chain recombines TRBV4-1 with TRBJ2-1, with 9 nucleotides matching TRBD1. Germline CDR1 MGHRA, CDR2 YSYEKL. The CDR3 runs 18 residues. Germline trimming cut 3 bases from V and 3 bases from J; bases unmatched to any gene: 12. CDR3 residues: CASSQHGYGTGFYNEQFF. The DNA of the CDR3 is TGCGCCAGCAGCCAGCACGGATACGGGACAGGGTTCTACAATGAGCAGTTCTTC.

DNA for the CDR3: TGTGCCAGCTCCCAACGCGGGACCTCCTACAATGAGCAGTTCTTC. Its translation is CASSQRGTSYNEQFF. The V call is TRBV2, the J call TRBJ2-1; a possible D gene is TRBD2 (6 bases). Trimming took 8 bases from V and 0 from J, leaving 14 bases between them. The CDR3 is 15 amino acids. CDR1 is SNHLY and CDR2 is FYNNEI in the germline V gene.

V is TRBV7-2 and J is TRBJ2-5; TRBD1 matches 7 bases. V trimming: 5 bases; J trimming: 5 bases; junction bases outside the gene matches: 17. Germline values: CDR1 SGHTA, CDR2 FQGNSA. This CDR3 spans 17 amino acids. The CDR3 DNA follows: TGTGCCAGCAGCCTCTTAGAGACAGGGCTTAGGGGGGAGACCCAGTACTTC. Translating it yields CASSLLETGLRGETQYF.

This clone was seen a few times. This sequence joins TRBV6-1 and TRBJ2-3; D is ambiguous. From germline, CDR1 is MNHNS and CDR2 SASEGT. CDR3 length: 14 amino acids. Trimming pared 6 bases from V and 4 bases from J, leaving 14 bases between. In nucleotides, the CDR3 is TGTGCCAGCAGCGATCTAAGTTTGGCAGATACGCAGTATTTT. Protein product: CASSDLSLADTQYF.

The V and J genes are TRBV7-6 and TRBJ2-7; D is undetermined. Germline V gives CDR1 SGHVS, CDR2 FNYEAQ. CDR3 size: 14 residues. V was clipped by 0 bases and J by 4 bases, with 10 bases between them. The CDR3 DNA reads as TGTGCCAGCAGCTTAGCCCCTTCCGGTTACGAGCAGTACTTC. Translation: CASSLAPSGYEQYF.

V is TRBV5-1 and J is TRBJ2-1; 8 nucleotides align to TRBD2. V shed 4 bases and J 0 bases; nucleotides not matched to a gene: 9. The CDR3 runs 17 residues. Germline V gene data show CDR1 as SGHRS and CDR2 as YFSETQ. The CDR3: CASSRSGSGSSYNEQFF. The DNA of the CDR3 is TGCGCCAGCAGCCGAAGTGGAAGCGGGAGCTCCTACAATGAGCAGTTCTTC.

The V gene is TRBV4-1, the J gene TRBJ2-3; maybe TRBD1 (5 bases). The CDR3 loop spans 16 amino acids. The ends were cut back, 4 bases at V and 2 bases at J, with 16 bases in the middle. CDR1 and CDR2 (germline): MGHRA, YSYEKL. CDR3 sequence: CASSPNAGIPTDTQYF. The CDR3 nucleotides read TGCGCCAGCAGCCCCAATGCAGGGATACCCACAGATACGCAGTATTTT.

The chain uses TRBV27 and TRBJ2-7; no clear D. The V and J ends lost 4 bases and 3 bases respectively, with 10 bases between them. The CDR3 consists of 13 residues. The germline gives CDR1 MNHEY, CDR2 SMNVEV (reference sequence). CDR3 sequence (DNA): TGTGCCAGCAGTTATCGACAATACTACGAGCAGTACTTC. This translates into CASSYRQYYEQYF.

V usage is TRBV2 and J usage is TRBJ1-4; maybe TRBD1 (5 bases). Trimming pared 3 bases from V and 8 bases from J, leaving 19 bases between. CDR1 and CDR2 from the germline V gene are SNHLY and FYNNEI. The CDR3 sequence is 16 residues long. The CDR3 loop reads CASSEGFGAGREKLFF. CDR3 in DNA: TGTGCCAGCAGTGAGGGGTTTGGGGCCGGAAGGGAAAAACTGTTTTTT.

This clone was recorded once. The chain combines TRBV7-2 with TRBJ2-1, with 13 bases lining up with TRBD2. There are 15 residues in the CDR3. V shed 5 bases and J 8 bases; nucleotides not matched to a gene: 6. Germline loops: CDR1 SGHTA, CDR2 FQGNSA. The CDR3 reads CASSLTSGGAYEQFF. CDR3 coding DNA: TGTGCCAGCAGCCTAACTAGCGGGGGGGCCTATGAGCAGTTCTTC.

This clone was detected a few times. The J gene is TRBJ1-1, the V gene TRBV19; D unclear. V lost 5 bases, J lost 0 bases, and 4 bases lay in between. Germline values: CDR1 LNHDA, CDR2 SQIVND (reference sequence). The CDR3 runs 12 residues. The CDR3 spells CASSPMNTEAFF. In nucleotides, the CDR3 is TGTGCCAGTAGTCCAATGAACACTGAAGCTTTCTTT.

This clone came up once. V gene TRBV28 combines with J gene TRBJ2-7; 9 positions agree with TRBD2. Germline-derived CDR1 and CDR2 are MDHEN and SYDVKM. This CDR3 comprises 13 residues. V dropped 7 bases and J dropped 3; count of bases not matched to a gene: 4. CDR3 amino acids: CASNIAGDYEQYF. CDR3 nucleotides: TGTGCCAGCAATATAGCGGGGGACTACGAGCAGTACTTC.

This clone was seen once. The J gene is TRBJ2-1, the V gene TRBV11-3; D perhaps matches TRBD1 (5 bases). Trimming cost V 1 base and J 2 bases, with 15 bases left between them. This CDR3 has 17 residues. From germline, CDR1 is SGHNT and CDR2 YENEEA. The CDR3 DNA follows: TGTGCCAGCAGCTTAGGTCCGCGAGTGGGGCCCTACAATGAGCAGTTCTTC. It yields the protein CASSLGPRVGPYNEQFF. The entire variable domain, with the rest obtained from reference TRBV11-3 and TRBJ2-1, is as follows: EAGVVQSPRYKIIEKKQPVAFWCNPISGHNTLYWYLQNLGQGPELLIRYENEEAVDDSQLPKDRFSAERLKGVDSTLKIQPAELGDSAVYLCASSLGPRVGPYNEQFFGPGTRLTVL.

The chain uses TRBV30 and TRBJ2-5, with 11 bases lining up with TRBD1. J gave up 6 bases and V 3 bases, and 9 bases lay outside the gene matches. The CDR3 covers 15 residues. Germline V gives CDR1 GTSNPN, CDR2 SVGIG (reference sequence). The CDR3 region is CAWRALGQGAKTQYF. The CDR3 DNA reads as TGTGCCTGGAGGGCCCTTGGACAGGGGGCAAAGACCCAGTACTTC.

The genes are TRBV4-3 and TRBJ1-1; 12 nucleotides agree with TRBD1. The length of the CDR3 is 18 residues. With 6 bases clipped from V and 6 bases from J, the junction kept 17 bases outside the gene matches. From germline, CDR1 is LGHNA and CDR2 YSLEER. The DNA for the CDR3 is TGCGCCAGCAGAATCTACCGTGGGACAGGGGGCGCAGTGGCTGAAGCTTTCTTT. Its translation: CASRIYRGTGGAVAEAFF.